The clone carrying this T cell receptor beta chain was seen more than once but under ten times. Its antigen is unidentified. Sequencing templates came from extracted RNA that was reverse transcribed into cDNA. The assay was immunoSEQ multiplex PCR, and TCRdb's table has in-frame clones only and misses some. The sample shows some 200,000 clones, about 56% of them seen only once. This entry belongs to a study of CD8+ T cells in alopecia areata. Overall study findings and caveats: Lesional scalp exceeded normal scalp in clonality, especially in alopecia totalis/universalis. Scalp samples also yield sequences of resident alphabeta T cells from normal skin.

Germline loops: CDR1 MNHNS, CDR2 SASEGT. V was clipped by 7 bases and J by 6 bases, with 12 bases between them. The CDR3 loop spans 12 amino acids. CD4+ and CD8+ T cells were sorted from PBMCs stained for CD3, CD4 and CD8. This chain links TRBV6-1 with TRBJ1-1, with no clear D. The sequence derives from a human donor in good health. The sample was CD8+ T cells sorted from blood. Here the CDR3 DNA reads TGTGCCAGCACCCGCTCCGTGGCTGAAGCTTTCTTT. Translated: CASTRSVAEAFF.